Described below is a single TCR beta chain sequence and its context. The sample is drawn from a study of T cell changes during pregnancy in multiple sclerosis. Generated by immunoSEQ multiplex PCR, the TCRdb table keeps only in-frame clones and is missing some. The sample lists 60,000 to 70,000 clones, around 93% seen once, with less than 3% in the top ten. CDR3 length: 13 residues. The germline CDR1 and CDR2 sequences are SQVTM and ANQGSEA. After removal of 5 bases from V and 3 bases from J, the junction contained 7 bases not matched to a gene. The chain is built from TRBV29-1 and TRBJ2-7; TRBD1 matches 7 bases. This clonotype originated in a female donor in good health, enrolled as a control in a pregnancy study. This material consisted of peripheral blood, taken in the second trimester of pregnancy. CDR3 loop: CSVRSGGYYEQYF. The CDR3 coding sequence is TGCAGCGTTAGGTCAGGGGGTTACTACGAGCAGTACTTC.